Below, one TCR beta chain is given with its context. Its antigen is still unknown. Combining a sample-barcoded 5' primer with a J-beta primer mix, a second PCR ran for roughly 6 to 12 cycles. TCRdb reanalysed the 5' RACE reads using MiXCR and keeps one entry per CDR3 protein. The data show about 930,000 distinct CDR3 sequences, 29% seen once. Looked up from germline, CDR1 is MNHEY and CDR2 is SVGAGI. V lost 7 bases to trimming and J lost 1 base; unmatched junction nucleotides: 7. This CDR3 contains 15 residues. The sample, about 10 milliliters of peripheral blood, was drawn from each donor. These data originate in a study of blood T cells in healthy people across ages. Overall study results and limits: Both naive CD4+ cell counts and diversity were greater in long-lived donors than in aged donors.

In addition, the sample was reused for a study of T cells of mothers and their children.

The source is a woman aged 40 to 50 in good health. The V and J genes are TRBV6-5 and TRBJ1-3; 7 bases agree with TRBD1. The sequencing input was blood. CDR3 nucleotide sequence: TGTGCCAGCAAACTCGACAGGGTGTCTGGAAACACCATATATTTT. This encodes CASKLDRVSGNTIYF.